Listed below are T cell receptor beta chains from one sample, sequenced in a study of shared clonotypes between healthy human individuals. Using immunoSEQ multiplex PCR, the repertoire was profiled, and TCRdb retains in-frame clones only, with some absent. The sample carries roughly 2.5 million clones, roughly nine tenths recorded once. The sample comprised naive CD4+ T cells sorted from blood. The receptors here all came from a man younger than 35 in good health. CDR3s include the opening cysteine and the closing phenylalanine or tryptophan. D genes are given only for firm matches. Some rows mark clone size as missing; the rest say once, few, many or name a class of expanded clone.

J | size | V | D | CDR3 | DNA
TRBJ1-3 | . | TRBV5-6 | TRBD1 | CASSLFTGGSGNTIYF | TGTGCCAGCAGCCTTTTTACAGGGGGCTCTGGAAACACCATATATTTT
TRBJ2-7 | . | TRBV29-1 | . | CSVGGVSSYEQYF | TGCAGCGTTGGGGGGGTGAGCTCCTACGAGCAGTACTTC
TRBJ1-2 | . | TRBV6-5 | TRBD1 | CASSPTGITNYGYTF | TGTGCCAGCAGCCCGACAGGGATCACTAACTATGGCTACACCTTC
TRBJ1-2 | . | TRBV6-6 | . | CASSPHLGQTYGYTF | TGTGCCAGCAGTCCCCACCTGGGGCAGACTTATGGCTACACCTTC
TRBJ2-1 | . | TRBV6-4 | . | CASSLDLLVGEQFF | TGTGCCAGCAGTCTGGACCTTTTAGTGGGTGAGCAGTTCTTC
TRBJ1-5 | . | TRBV19 | . | CASRQANQPQHF | TGTGCCAGTCGTCAGGCTAATCAGCCCCAGCATTTT
TRBJ1-3 | . | TRBV15 | . | CATSRDGNGNTIYF | TGTGCCACCAGCAGAGACGGCAATGGAAACACCATATATTTT
TRBJ2-1 | once | TRBV9 | TRBD2 | CASSVGPAGGNEQFF | TGTGCCAGCAGCGTCGGGCCCGCGGGGGGTAATGAGCAGTTCTTC
TRBJ1-1 | . | TRBV10-3 | . | CAISPNLRDTEAFF | TGTGCCATCAGTCCCAACCTGCGGGACACTGAAGCTTTCTTT
TRBJ1-2 | . | TRBV5-1 | . | CASSSGGGPYGYTF | TGCGCCAGCAGCTCCGGCGGAGGGCCCTATGGCTACACCTTC
TRBJ2-5 | . | TRBV25-1 | TRBD1 | CASSAHRDSLRETQYF | TGTGCCAGCAGTGCCCACCGGGACAGCCTTCGGGAGACCCAGTACTTC
TRBJ2-3 | . | TRBV19 | . | CASSWGGTDTQYF | TGTGCCAGTAGTTGGGGGGGCACAGATACGCAGTATTTT
TRBJ2-2 | . | TRBV6-1 | TRBD2 | CASREAGADTGELFF | TGTGCCAGCAGAGAAGCGGGAGCGGACACCGGGGAGCTGTTTTTT
TRBJ2-3 | once | TRBV19 | . | CAVSAALRSTDTQYF | TGTGCCGTGTCGGCGGCGCTGCGTAGCACAGATACGCAGTATTTT
TRBJ2-5 | . | TRBV5-1 | TRBD2 | CASSLGSSGYQETQYF | TGCGCCAGCAGCTTGGGGTCTAGCGGGTACCAAGAGACCCAGTACTTC
TRBJ1-1 | . | TRBV28 | . | CASSFIDRIHEAFF | TGTGCCAGCAGTTTCATCGACAGAATACATGAAGCTTTCTTT
TRBJ2-7 | . | TRBV18 | TRBD1 | CASSPTGELAYEQYF | TGTGCCAGCTCACCTACAGGGGAACTGGCCTACGAGCAGTACTTC
TRBJ2-7 | . | TRBV6-5 | TRBD1 | CASSRGGFGPYEQYF | TGTGCCAGCAGCCGAGGGGGCTTCGGACCCTACGAGCAGTACTTC
TRBJ1-5 | . | TRBV2 | TRBD1 | CASKQGRFDQPQHF | TGTGCCAGCAAACAGGGGAGATTCGATCAGCCCCAGCATTTT
TRBJ2-1 | once | TRBV5-4 | TRBD2 | CASSPGTSGKRNEQFF | TGTGCCAGCAGCCCCGGGACTAGCGGGAAGAGGAATGAGCAGTTCTTC
TRBJ1-4 | . | TRBV14 | . | CASSHLGEKLFF | TGTGCCAGCAGCCATCTGGGTGAAAAACTGTTTTTT
TRBJ2-2 | . | TRBV7-2 | TRBD2 | CASSLAGTSGKTGELFF | TGTGCCAGCAGCTTAGCGGGGACTAGCGGGAAGACCGGGGAGCTGTTTTTT
TRBJ2-7 | . | TRBV6-1 | . | CASSELLTTPYEQYF | TGTGCCAGCAGTGAATTGTTGACTACACCCTACGAGCAGTACTTC
TRBJ1-1 | once | TRBV27 | . | CASSPLWANTEAFF | TGTGCCAGCAGTCCCCTTTGGGCGAACACTGAAGCTTTCTTT
TRBJ2-2 | . | TRBV4-3 | . | CASSLGTGYNTGELFF | TGCGCCAGCAGCCTCGGCACAGGCTATAACACCGGGGAGCTGTTTTTT
TRBJ2-1 | . | TRBV27 | TRBD2 | CASSGRLAGVYPYNEQFF | TGTGCCAGCAGTGGAAGACTAGCGGGAGTTTACCCCTACAATGAGCAGTTCTTC
TRBJ2-1 | . | TRBV6-1 | . | CASSEMAHMGNEQFF | TGTGCCAGCAGTGAAATGGCACACATGGGGAATGAGCAGTTCTTC
TRBJ2-2 | . | TRBV5-1 | . | CASSLAGTFNTGELFF | TGCGCCAGCAGCTTGGCAGGGACTTTCAACACCGGGGAGCTGTTTTTT
TRBJ2-5 | . | TRBV5-1 | . | CASSARMGAMETQYF | TGCGCCAGCAGCGCCCGGATGGGGGCAATGGAGACCCAGTACTTC
TRBJ1-1 | once | TRBV5-1 | TRBD1 | CASSLKDRATEAFF | TGCGCCAGCAGCTTGAAAGACAGGGCCACTGAAGCTTTCTTT
TRBJ2-2 | . | TRBV5-1 | . | CASSSLVTGSNTGELFF | TGCGCCAGCAGCTCACTTGTGACGGGGTCGAACACCGGGGAGCTGTTTTTT
TRBJ1-1 | . | TRBV6-5 | . | CASSWGWGIMNTEAFF | TGTGCCAGCAGTTGGGGGTGGGGCATCATGAACACTGAAGCTTTCTTT
TRBJ1-6 | . | TRBV5-6 | . | CASSLIDIRGSNSPLHF | TGTGCCAGCAGCTTGATAGACATCAGGGGCTCTAATTCACCCCTCCACTTT
TRBJ1-2 | . | TRBV7-8 | . | CASSLVAGNGYTF | TGTGCCAGCAGCTTAGTGGCAGGGAATGGCTACACCTTC
TRBJ2-1 | . | TRBV5-1 | TRBD2 | CASSSGLAGILEQFF | TGCGCCAGCAGCTCGGGACTAGCGGGGATACTTGAGCAGTTCTTC
TRBJ2-1 | once | TRBV4-3 | . | CASSQDPGAGNEQFF | TGCGCCAGCAGCCAAGATCCAGGGGCGGGTAATGAGCAGTTCTTC
TRBJ1-1 | . | TRBV5-8 | . | CASSLEGLGTEAFF | TGTGCCAGCAGCTTGGAGGGGCTGGGCACTGAAGCTTTCTTT
TRBJ2-7 | . | TRBV28 | . | CASSRGSYEQYF | TGTGCCAGCAGCCGAGGCTCCTACGAGCAGTACTTC
TRBJ1-3 | . | TRBV30 | . | CAWSQGAGNTIYF | TGTGCCTGGAGTCAAGGGGCTGGAAACACCATATATTTT
TRBJ1-4 | . | TRBV9 | TRBD1 | CASSVQGGSNEKLFF | TGTGCCAGCAGCGTCCAGGGGGGAAGCAATGAAAAACTGTTTTTT
TRBJ2-7 | . | TRBV6-5 | . | CASSYEAGAPYEQYF | TGTGCCAGCAGTTACGAGGCAGGGGCACCCTACGAGCAGTACTTC
TRBJ2-1 | . | TRBV7-3 | . | CASSLRAGVAYNEQFF | TGTGCCAGCAGCTTACGCGCAGGGGTCGCCTACAATGAGCAGTTCTTC
TRBJ1-1 | . | TRBV5-1 | . | CASSLGSARSEAFF | TGCGCCAGCAGCTTGGGGTCGGCCCGTAGTGAAGCTTTCTTT